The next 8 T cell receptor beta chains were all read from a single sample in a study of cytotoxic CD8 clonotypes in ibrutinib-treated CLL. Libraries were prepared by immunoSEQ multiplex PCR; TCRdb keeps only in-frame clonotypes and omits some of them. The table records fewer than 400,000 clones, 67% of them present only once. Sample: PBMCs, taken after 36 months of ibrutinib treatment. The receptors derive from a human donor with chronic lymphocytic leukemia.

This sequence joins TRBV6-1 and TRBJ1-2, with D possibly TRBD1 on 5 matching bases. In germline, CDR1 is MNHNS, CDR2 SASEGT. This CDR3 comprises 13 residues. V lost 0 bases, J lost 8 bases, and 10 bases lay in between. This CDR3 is CASSEAPGSGYTF. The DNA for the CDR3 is TGTGCCAGCAGTGAAGCGCCAGGGAGCGGCTACACCTTC.

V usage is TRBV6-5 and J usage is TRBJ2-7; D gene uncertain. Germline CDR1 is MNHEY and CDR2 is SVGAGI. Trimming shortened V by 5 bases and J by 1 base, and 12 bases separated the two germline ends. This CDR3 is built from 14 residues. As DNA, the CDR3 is TGTGCCAGCAGTCCACCAGGAAGATCCTACGAGCAGTACTTC. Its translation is CASSPPGRSYEQYF.

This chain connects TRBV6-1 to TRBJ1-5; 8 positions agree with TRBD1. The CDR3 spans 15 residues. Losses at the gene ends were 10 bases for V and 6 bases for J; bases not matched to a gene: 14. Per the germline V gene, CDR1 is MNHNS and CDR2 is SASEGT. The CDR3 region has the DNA TGTGCCACCACAGGGGGTAGAGGCCAAGGTCAGCCCCAGCATTTT. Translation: CATTGGRGQGQPQHF.

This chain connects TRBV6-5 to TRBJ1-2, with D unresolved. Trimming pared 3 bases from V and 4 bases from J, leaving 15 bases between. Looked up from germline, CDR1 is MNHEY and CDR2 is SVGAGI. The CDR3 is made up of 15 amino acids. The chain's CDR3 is CASSYKGAEFYGYTF. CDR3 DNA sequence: TGTGCCAGCAGTTATAAGGGCGCTGAATTCTATGGCTACACCTTC.

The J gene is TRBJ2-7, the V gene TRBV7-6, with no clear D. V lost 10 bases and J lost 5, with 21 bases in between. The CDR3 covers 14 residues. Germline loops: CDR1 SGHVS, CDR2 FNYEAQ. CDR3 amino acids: CATQRWASANEQYF. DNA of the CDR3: TGTGCCACGCAGCGTTGGGCCTCTGCCAACGAGCAGTACTTC.

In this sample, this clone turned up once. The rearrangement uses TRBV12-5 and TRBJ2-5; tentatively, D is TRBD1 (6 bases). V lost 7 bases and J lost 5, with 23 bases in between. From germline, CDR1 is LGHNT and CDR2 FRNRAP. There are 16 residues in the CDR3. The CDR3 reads CASALGWAGVRETQYF. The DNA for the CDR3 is TGTGCTAGTGCCCTTGGGTGGGCAGGGGTTAGGGAGACCCAGTACTTC.

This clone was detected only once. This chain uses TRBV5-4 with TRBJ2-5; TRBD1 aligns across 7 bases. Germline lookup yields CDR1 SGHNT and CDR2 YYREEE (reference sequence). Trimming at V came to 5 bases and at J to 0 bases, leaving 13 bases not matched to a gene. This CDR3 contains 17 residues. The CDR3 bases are TGTGCCAGCAGTTCAAATGGACAGGCGCAGTACCAAGAGACCCAGTACTTC. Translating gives CASSSNGQAQYQETQYF.

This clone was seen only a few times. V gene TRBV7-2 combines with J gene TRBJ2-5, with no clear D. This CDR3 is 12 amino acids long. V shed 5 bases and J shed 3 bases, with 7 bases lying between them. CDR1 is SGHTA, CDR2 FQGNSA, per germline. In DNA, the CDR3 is TGTGCCAGCAGCCGCCCGGAAGAGACCCAGTACTTC. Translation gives CASSRPEETQYF.